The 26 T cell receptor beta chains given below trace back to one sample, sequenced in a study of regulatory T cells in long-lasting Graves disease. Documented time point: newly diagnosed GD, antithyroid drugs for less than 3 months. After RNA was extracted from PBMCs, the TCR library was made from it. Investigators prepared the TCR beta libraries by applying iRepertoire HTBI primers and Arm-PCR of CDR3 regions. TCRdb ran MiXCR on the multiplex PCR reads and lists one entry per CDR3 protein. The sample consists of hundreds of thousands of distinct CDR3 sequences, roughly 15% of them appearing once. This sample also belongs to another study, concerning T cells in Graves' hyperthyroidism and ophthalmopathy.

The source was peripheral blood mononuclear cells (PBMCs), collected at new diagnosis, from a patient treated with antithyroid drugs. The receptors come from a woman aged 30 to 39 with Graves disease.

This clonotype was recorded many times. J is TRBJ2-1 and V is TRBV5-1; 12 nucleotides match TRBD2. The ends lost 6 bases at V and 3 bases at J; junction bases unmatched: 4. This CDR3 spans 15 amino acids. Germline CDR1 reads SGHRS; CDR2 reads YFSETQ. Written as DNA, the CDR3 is TGCGCCAGCACTTGGACTAGCGGGATCTACAATGAGCAGTTCTTC. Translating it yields CASTWTSGIYNEQFF.

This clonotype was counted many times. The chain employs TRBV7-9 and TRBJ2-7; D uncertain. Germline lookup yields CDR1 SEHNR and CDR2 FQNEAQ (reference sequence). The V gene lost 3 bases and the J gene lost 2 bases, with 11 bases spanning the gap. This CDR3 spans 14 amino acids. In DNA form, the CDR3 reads TGTGCCAGCAGCTTTACATCCCATACCTACGAGCAGTACTTC. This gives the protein CASSFTSHTYEQYF.

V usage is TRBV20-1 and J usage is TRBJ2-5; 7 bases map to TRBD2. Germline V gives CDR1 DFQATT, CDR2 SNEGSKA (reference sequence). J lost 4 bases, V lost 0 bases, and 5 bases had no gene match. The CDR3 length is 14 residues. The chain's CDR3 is CSARDQIAGETQYF. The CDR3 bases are TGCAGTGCTAGAGATCAGATAGCGGGAGAGACCCAGTACTTC.

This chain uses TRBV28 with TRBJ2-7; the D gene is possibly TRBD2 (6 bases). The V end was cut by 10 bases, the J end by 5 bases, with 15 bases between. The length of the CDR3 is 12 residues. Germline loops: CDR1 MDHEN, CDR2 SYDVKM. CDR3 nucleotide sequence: TGTGCCACCTTGACTAGTTTCCACGAGCAGTACTTC. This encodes CATLTSFHEQYF.

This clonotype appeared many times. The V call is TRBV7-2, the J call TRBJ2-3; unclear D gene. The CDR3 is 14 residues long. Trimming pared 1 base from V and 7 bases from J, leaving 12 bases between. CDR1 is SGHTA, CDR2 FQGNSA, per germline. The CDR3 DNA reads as TGTGCCAGCAGCTTAGATCAGGTGGGAAATACGCAGTATTTT. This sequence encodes CASSLDQVGNTQYF.

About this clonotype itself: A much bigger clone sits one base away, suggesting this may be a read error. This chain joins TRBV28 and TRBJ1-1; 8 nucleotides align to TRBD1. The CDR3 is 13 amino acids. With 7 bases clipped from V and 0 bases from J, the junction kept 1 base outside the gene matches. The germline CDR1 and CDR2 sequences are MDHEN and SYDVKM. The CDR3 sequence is CASMTGVNTEAFF. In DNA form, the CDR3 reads TGTGCCAGCATGACAGGGGTGAACACTGAAGCTTTCTTT.

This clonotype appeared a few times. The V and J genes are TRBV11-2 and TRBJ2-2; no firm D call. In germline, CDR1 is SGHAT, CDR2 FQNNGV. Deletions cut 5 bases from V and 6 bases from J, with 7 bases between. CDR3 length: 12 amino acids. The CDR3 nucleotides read TGTGCCAGCAGCCCCAGTTCCGGGGAGCTGTTTTTT. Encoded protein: CASSPSSGELFF.

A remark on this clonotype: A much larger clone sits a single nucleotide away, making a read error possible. CDR3 coding DNA: TGTGCCAGCATCAGTAGACAGGGGCTTGGCTACACCTTC. Amino acid sequence: CASISRQGLGYTF. The chain carries TRBV11-2 and TRBJ1-2; TRBD1 aligns across 8 bases. The CDR3 spans 13 residues. Trimming removed 7 bases from V and 7 bases from J; junction bases left unmatched: 8. Germline assignment: CDR1 SGHAT and CDR2 FQNNGV.

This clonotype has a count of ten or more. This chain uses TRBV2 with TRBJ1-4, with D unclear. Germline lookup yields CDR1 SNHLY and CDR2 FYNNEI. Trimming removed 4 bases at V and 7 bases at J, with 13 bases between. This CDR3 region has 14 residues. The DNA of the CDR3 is TGTGCCAGCAGTGTGCTCAAGGCTTCTGAAAAACTGTTTTTT. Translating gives CASSVLKASEKLFF. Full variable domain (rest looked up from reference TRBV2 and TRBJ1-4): EPEVTQTPSHQVTQMGQEVILRCVPISNHLYFYWYRQILGQKVEFLVSFYNNEISEKSEIFDDQFSVERPDGSNFTLKIRSTKLEDSAMYFCASSVLKASEKLFFGSGTQLSVL.

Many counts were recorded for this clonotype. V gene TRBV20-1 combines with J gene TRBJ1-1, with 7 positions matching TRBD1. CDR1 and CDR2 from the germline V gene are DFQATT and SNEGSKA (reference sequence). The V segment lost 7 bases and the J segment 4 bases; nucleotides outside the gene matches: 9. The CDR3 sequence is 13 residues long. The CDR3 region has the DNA TGCAGTGTCAGGGGGGTTATCCGCACTGAAGCTTTCTTT. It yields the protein CSVRGVIRTEAFF.

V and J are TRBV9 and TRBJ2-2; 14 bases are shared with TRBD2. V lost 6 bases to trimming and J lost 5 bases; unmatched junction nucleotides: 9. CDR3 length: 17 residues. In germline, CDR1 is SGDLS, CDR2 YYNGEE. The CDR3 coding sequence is TGTGCCAGCACCAAAGTGGGGACTAGCGGGAGTACCGGGGAGCTGTTTTTT. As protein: CASTKVGTSGSTGELFF.

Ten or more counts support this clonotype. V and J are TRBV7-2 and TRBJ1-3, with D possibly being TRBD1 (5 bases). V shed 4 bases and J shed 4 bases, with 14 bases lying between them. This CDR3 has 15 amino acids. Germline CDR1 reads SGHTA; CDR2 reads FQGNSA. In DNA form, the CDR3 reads TGTGCCAGCAGCTCAACGGGAGGGACGGGAAACACCATATATTTT. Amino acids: CASSSTGGTGNTIYF.

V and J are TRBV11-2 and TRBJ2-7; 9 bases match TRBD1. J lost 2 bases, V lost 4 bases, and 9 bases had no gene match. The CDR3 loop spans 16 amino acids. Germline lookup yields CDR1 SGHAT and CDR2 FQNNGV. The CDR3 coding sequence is TGTGCCAGCAGCTCGGGACAGGGAGGAAGCCCCTACGAGCAGTACTTC. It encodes CASSSGQGGSPYEQYF.

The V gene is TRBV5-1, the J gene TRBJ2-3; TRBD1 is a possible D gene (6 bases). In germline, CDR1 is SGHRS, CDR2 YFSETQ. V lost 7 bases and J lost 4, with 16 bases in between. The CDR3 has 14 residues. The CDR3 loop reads CASLKTGYADTQYF. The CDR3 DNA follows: TGCGCCAGCCTTAAAACAGGGTATGCAGATACGCAGTATTTT.

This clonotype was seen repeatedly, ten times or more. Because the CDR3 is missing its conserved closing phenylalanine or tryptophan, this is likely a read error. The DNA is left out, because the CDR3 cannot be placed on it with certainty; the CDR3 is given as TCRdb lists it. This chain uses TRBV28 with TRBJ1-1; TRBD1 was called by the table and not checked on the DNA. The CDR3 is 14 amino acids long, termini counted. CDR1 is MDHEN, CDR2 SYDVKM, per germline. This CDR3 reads CASSSSGDSVLPTI.

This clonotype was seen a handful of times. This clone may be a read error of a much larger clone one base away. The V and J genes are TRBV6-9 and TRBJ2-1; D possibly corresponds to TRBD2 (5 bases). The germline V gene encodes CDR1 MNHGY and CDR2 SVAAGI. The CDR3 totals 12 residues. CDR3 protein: CAGSYPGIEQFF. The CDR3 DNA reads TGTGCCGGCAGTTACCCGGGGATTGAGCAGTTCTTC.

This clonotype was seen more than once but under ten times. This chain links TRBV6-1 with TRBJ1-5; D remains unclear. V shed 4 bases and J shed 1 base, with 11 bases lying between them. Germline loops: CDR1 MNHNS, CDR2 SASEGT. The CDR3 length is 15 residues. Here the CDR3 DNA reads TGTGCCAGCAGTGTTGGGCAGACGAGCAATCAGCCCCAGCATTTT. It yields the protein CASSVGQTSNQPQHF.

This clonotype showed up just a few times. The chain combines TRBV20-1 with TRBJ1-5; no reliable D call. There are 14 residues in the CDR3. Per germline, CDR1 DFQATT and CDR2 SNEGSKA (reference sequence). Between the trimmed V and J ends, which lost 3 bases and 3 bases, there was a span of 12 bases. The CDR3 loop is CSARTYGDNQPQHF. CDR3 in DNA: TGCAGTGCTAGGACCTACGGTGACAATCAGCCCCAGCATTTT.

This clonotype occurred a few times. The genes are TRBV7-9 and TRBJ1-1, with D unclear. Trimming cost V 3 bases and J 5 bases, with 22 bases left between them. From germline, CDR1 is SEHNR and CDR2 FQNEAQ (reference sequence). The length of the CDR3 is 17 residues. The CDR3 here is CASSFVNTAAMGTEAFF. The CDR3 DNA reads TGTGCCAGCAGCTTCGTCAACACGGCGGCCATGGGAACTGAAGCTTTCTTT.

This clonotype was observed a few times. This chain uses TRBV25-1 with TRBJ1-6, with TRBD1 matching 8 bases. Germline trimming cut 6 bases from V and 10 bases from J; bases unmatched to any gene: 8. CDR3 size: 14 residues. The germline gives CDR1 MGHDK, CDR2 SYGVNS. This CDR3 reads CASRTDREGSPLHF. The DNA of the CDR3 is TGTGCCAGCAGGACGGACAGGGAGGGATCACCCCTCCACTTT.

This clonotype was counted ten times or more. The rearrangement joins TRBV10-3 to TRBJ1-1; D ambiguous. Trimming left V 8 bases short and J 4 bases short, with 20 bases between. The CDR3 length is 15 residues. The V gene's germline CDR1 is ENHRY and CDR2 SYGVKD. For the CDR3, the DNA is TGTGCCATCTGGACTCCGAGGACGGGCGGCACTGAAGCTTTCTTT. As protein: CAIWTPRTGGTEAFF.

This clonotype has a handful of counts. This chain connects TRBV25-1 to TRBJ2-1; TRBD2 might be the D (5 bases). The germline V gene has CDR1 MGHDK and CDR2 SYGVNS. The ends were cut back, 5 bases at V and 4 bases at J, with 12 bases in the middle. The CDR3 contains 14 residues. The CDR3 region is CASSPPDWYNEQFF. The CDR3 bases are TGTGCCAGCAGTCCCCCGGACTGGTACAATGAGCAGTTCTTC. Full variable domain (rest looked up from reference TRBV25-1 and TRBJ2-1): EADIYQTPRYLVIGTGKKITLECSQTMGHDKMYWYQQDPGMELHLIHYSYGVNSTEKGDLSSESTVSRIRTEHFPLTLESARPSHTSQYLCASSPPDWYNEQFFGPGTRLTVL.

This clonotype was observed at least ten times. The CDR3 reads CASSAMGGAEAFF. CDR3 sequence (DNA): TGTGCCAGCAGTGCGATGGGGGGTGCTGAAGCTTTCTTT. This chain joins TRBV6-2 or TRBV6-3 and TRBJ1-1, with D possibly being TRBD1 (5 bases). Germline V gene lookup returns CDR1 MNHEY and CDR2 SVGEGT. The CDR3 extends over 13 amino acids. Trimming shortened V by 5 bases and J by 6 bases, and 13 bases separated the two germline ends.

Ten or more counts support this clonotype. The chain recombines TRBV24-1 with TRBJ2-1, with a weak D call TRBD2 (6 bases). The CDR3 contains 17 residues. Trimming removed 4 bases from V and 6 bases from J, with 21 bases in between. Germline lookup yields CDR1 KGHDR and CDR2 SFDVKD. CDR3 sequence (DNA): TGTGCCACCAGTGAGCCCCTTGGGCGGGAAAATGTCAATGAGCAGTTCTTC. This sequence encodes CATSEPLGRENVNEQFF.

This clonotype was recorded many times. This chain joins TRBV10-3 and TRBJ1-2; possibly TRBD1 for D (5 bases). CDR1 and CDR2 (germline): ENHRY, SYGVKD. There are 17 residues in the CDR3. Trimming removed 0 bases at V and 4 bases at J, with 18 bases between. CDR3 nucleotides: TGTGCCATCAGTGAGTCGGCCGACCGACAGAAATCCTATGGCTACACCTTC. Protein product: CAISESADRQKSYGYTF.

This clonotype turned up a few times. The CDR3 DNA sequence: TGTGCCAGCTCGGGGGGTACCCGAGCCTACGAGCAGTACTTC. It translates to CASSGGTRAYEQYF. The chain joins TRBV18 to TRBJ2-7; TRBD2 might be the D (6 bases). The V gene's germline CDR1 is KGHSH and CDR2 LQKENI. Deletions cut 6 bases from V and 2 bases from J, with 14 bases between. The CDR3 consists of 14 residues. Full variable domain (rest looked up from reference TRBV18 and TRBJ2-7): NAGVMQNPRHLVRRRGQEARLRCSPMKGHSHVYWYRQLPEEGLKFMVYLQKENIIDESGMPKERFSAEFPKEGPSILRIQQVVRGDSAAYFCASSGGTRAYEQYFGPGTRLTVT.